This entry lists 15 T cell receptor beta chains sequenced from one sample in a study of blood T cells in healthy people across ages. The authors ran a second PCR of about 7 to 12 cycles using a sample-barcoded 5' primer and a J-beta primer mix. TCRdb independently ran MiXCR on the 5' RACE reads; one entry per CDR3 protein. The data contain approximately 1.5 million distinct CDR3 sequences, 34% of them seen just once; the ten biggest clones take up about 11%. The sequencing sample was made of blood. The receptors stem from a woman aged 25 to 39 in good health.

In this sample, this clonotype turned up a few times. This chain connects TRBV29-1 to TRBJ1-1; 11 nucleotides match TRBD1. CDR3 size: 16 residues. Germline V CDR1 and CDR2: SQVTM, ANQGSEA. V gave up 4 bases and J gave up 4 bases; unmatched junction bases: 11. The CDR3 protein is CSVVGGTGGKGTEAFF. CDR3 DNA: TGCAGCGTTGTTGGAGGGACAGGGGGTAAAGGCACTGAAGCTTTCTTT.

The chain joins TRBV9 to TRBJ2-1; D may be TRBD2 (5 bases). The germline gives CDR1 SGDLS, CDR2 YYNGEE. This CDR3 spans 17 amino acids. The V and J ends lost 0 bases and 7 bases respectively, with 20 bases between them. DNA of the CDR3: TGTGCCAGCAGCGTAGCTACAGAGCGGAGGCGTAGGAATGAGCAGTTCTTC. It specifies CASSVATERRRRNEQFF.

In its sample, this clonotype was seen a few times. The chain joins TRBV25-1 to TRBJ1-1; D perhaps matches TRBD1 (5 bases). The V end was cut by 5 bases, the J end by 2 bases, with 12 bases between. The CDR3 contains 14 residues. The germline V gene encodes CDR1 MGHDK and CDR2 SYGVNS. CDR3 protein: CASSNGRGNTEAFF. CDR3 DNA sequence: TGTGCCAGCAGTAACGGTAGGGGTAACACTGAAGCTTTCTTT. Full variable domain (missing parts from reference TRBV25-1 and TRBJ1-1): EADIYQTPRYLVIGTGKKITLECSQTMGHDKMYWYQQDPGMELHLIHYSYGVNSTEKGDLSSESTVSRIRTEHFPLTLESARPSHTSQYLCASSNGRGNTEAFFGQGTRLTVV.

The chain carries TRBV20-1 and TRBJ2-7; 14 bases agree with TRBD2. The trim removed 8 bases at V and 3 bases at J, leaving 9 bases unmatched. CDR1 DFQATT and CDR2 SNEGSKA come from the germline V gene (reference sequence). The CDR3 consists of 15 residues. This chain's CDR3 is CSSQHGTSGSYEQYF. CDR3 bases: TGCAGTTCCCAACATGGGACTAGCGGGAGCTACGAGCAGTACTTC.

This clonotype was counted many times. A much larger clone lies one base from this, so it may be a read error. The rearrangement uses TRBV20-1 and TRBJ2-3; D is uncertain. Trimming removed 3 bases from V and 5 bases from J, with 3 bases in between. This CDR3 spans 10 amino acids. Germline CDR1 reads DFQATT; CDR2 reads SNEGSKA (reference sequence). The CDR3 region is CSASEDTQYF. Written as DNA, the CDR3 is TGCAGTGCTAGTGAAGATACGCAGTATTTT.

Concerning this clonotype itself: With a much larger clone just one base away, this may be a read error. J is TRBJ2-7 and V is TRBV7-2; D not resolved. Trimming removed 2 bases at V and 6 bases at J, with 11 bases between. Germline V gives CDR1 SGHTA, CDR2 FQGNSA. The CDR3 consists of 13 residues. The CDR3 here is CASSLKGWGEQYF. The CDR3 region has the DNA TGTGCCAGCAGCTTAAAGGGTTGGGGCGAGCAGTACTTC.

The chain combines TRBV2 with TRBJ2-4, with a weak D call TRBD1 (5 bases). Germline-derived CDR1 and CDR2 are SNHLY and FYNNEI. Between the trimmed V and J ends, which lost 6 bases and 2 bases, there was a span of 17 bases. The CDR3 consists of 16 residues. CDR3 bases: TGTGCCAGCAGCGTCGACAGTTTGTTTCCCAAAAACATTCAGTACTTC. Its protein product is CASSVDSLFPKNIQYF.

The chain joins TRBV3-1 to TRBJ2-3, with a possible D match to TRBD2 (6 bases). CDR3 length equals 16 residues. The V end was cut by 2 bases, the J end by 3 bases, with 15 bases between. Germline-derived CDR1 and CDR2 are LGHDT and YNNKEL (reference sequence). The CDR3: CASSQISFGGTDTQYF. The CDR3 nucleotides read TGTGCCAGCAGCCAAATTTCCTTTGGGGGGACAGATACGCAGTATTTT.

This chain joins TRBV7-2 and TRBJ2-1; 10 bases map to TRBD2. Germline V gene lookup returns CDR1 SGHTA and CDR2 FQGNSA. With 5 bases clipped from V and 15 bases from J, the junction kept 13 bases outside the gene matches. CDR3 length equals 14 residues. The CDR3 spells CASSIKRGGPVPFF. CDR3 nucleotides: TGTGCCAGCAGCATAAAGCGGGGGGGACCGGTGCCGTTCTTC.

The chain employs TRBV27 and TRBJ1-2; no clear D. Between the trimmed V and J ends, which lost 6 bases and 6 bases, there was a span of 8 bases. This CDR3 is built from 11 residues. In germline, CDR1 is MNHEY, CDR2 SMNVEV (reference sequence). DNA for the CDR3: TGTGCCAGCAGGGGCCAGAATGGCTACACCTTC. It yields the protein CASRGQNGYTF.

As to this clonotype: The CDR3 does not end in the conserved phenylalanine or tryptophan, so this is likely a read error. The chain carries TRBV11-2 and TRBJ2-5; a possible D gene is TRBD1 (6 bases). The CDR3 is 16 amino acids. The germline V gene encodes CDR1 SGHAT and CDR2 FQNNGV. V dropped 5 bases and J dropped 1 base, with 17 bases sitting between them. CDR3 nucleotide sequence: TGTGCCAGCAGCCAAAGGACAGACCTTACCCAAGAGACCCAGTACTTA. Translating it yields CASSQRTDLTQETQYL.

Concerning this clonotype itself: Germline and junction disagree at one end, which may indicate a read error. This chain links TRBV6-6 with TRBJ1-1; D remains ambiguous. The V gene's germline CDR1 is MNHNY and CDR2 SVGAGI (reference sequence). There are 14 residues in the CDR3. This CDR3 is CTSSYRDLNTEAFF. The CDR3 DNA follows: TGTACCAGCAGTTACCGTGATTTGAACACTGAAGCTTTCTTT.

The rearrangement joins TRBV18 to TRBJ2-2; D remains ambiguous. Germline V lookup: CDR1 KGHSH, CDR2 LQKENI. The CDR3 covers 15 residues. V lost 4 bases to trimming and J lost 4 bases, with 13 bases between them. CDR3 sequence (DNA): TGTGCCAGCTCACAACCGACCCATTTCACCGGGGAGCTGTTTTTT. Translated: CASSQPTHFTGELFF.

This clonotype was recorded once. One end of the junction does not line up with germline, which may come from a read error. The rearrangement uses TRBV10-2 and TRBJ1-1; D is ambiguous. Germline V lookup: CDR1 WSHSY, CDR2 SAAADI. The CDR3 covers 12 residues. The CDR3 DNA reads as TGCGCCAACAGTATTCGGGAAGCTGAAGCTTTCTTT. Translated, it gives CANSIREAEAFF.

The chain carries TRBV20-1 and TRBJ2-5, with 11 bases lining up with TRBD2. V lost 2 bases, J lost 5 bases, and 7 bases stayed unmatched. Germline V gene sequence: CDR1 DFQATT, CDR2 SNEGSKA (reference sequence). The CDR3 runs to 15 residues. CDR3 nucleotide sequence: TGCAGTGCTAGAACGGGACTAGCGGCTTCCGAGACCCAGTACTTC. Translating it yields CSARTGLAASETQYF.